These 25 T cell receptor beta chains share one sample of origin, sequenced in a study of OX40 agonist ivuxolimab in advanced cancers. Clones were sequenced by immunoSEQ multiplex PCR, and TCRdb holds only the in-frame ones, with some missing. The data contain 90,000 or so clones, 90% to 95% of them singletons. The source was CD4+ or CD8+ T cells sorted from blood, collected in a trial of the OX40 agonist ivuxolimab. Every receptor here comes from an adult with an advanced solid tumor such as melanoma, head and neck, liver or kidney cancer.

The chain couples TRBV4-3 to TRBJ2-7, with D possibly called TRBD1 or TRBD2 (5 bases each). Per germline, CDR1 LGHNA and CDR2 YSLEER. The CDR3 has 15 amino acids. The V and J ends lost 3 bases and 2 bases respectively, with 14 bases between them. DNA of the CDR3: TGCGCCAGCAGCCACCTCGCCATGGGGGCCTACGAGCAGTACTTC. This translates into CASSHLAMGAYEQYF.

The chain joins TRBV29-1 to TRBJ2-1; no firm D call. The CDR3 runs 10 residues. Germline values: CDR1 SQVTM, CDR2 ANQGSEA. The V and J ends lost 4 bases and 10 bases respectively, with 8 bases between them. The CDR3 is CSVAFKEQFF. CDR3 DNA: TGCAGCGTTGCGTTTAAGGAGCAGTTCTTC.

The V call is TRBV28, the J call TRBJ1-6; 7 bases map to TRBD1. The trim removed 6 bases at V and 7 bases at J, leaving 3 bases unmatched. Germline V gives CDR1 MDHEN, CDR2 SYDVKM. The CDR3 length is 13 residues. The CDR3 reads CASRAGGNSPLHF. Written as DNA, the CDR3 is TGTGCCAGCAGGGCAGGGGGGAATTCACCCCTCCACTTT.

The V and J genes are TRBV19 and TRBJ2-6; D is ambiguous. The length of the CDR3 is 16 residues. V gave up 0 bases and J gave up 0 bases, with 6 bases separating them. Germline CDR1 reads LNHDA; CDR2 reads SQIVND (reference sequence). For the CDR3, the DNA is TGTGCCAGTAGTATAGATTTATTCTCTGGGGCCAACGTCCTGACTTTC. Amino acid sequence: CASSIDLFSGANVLTF.

This sequence joins TRBV5-1 and TRBJ2-2; D ambiguous. The CDR3 contains 15 residues. V was clipped by 1 base and J by 8 bases, with 15 bases between them. From germline, CDR1 is SGHRS and CDR2 YFSETQ. CDR3 sequence reads: CASSLRQPDRGELFF. For the CDR3, the DNA is TGCGCCAGCAGCTTGAGGCAGCCAGATAGGGGGGAGCTGTTTTTT.

V and J are TRBV5-1 and TRBJ1-3; D might be TRBD1 (5 bases). Germline loops: CDR1 SGHRS, CDR2 YFSETQ. V shed 0 bases and J shed 4 bases, with 8 bases lying between them. CDR3 length equals 14 residues. The CDR3 sequence: CASSLAGYGNTIYF. In DNA form, the CDR3 reads TGCGCCAGCAGCTTGGCAGGGTACGGAAACACCATATATTTT.

The chain has TRBV11-1 and TRBJ1-2; D uncertain. The CDR3 extends over 13 amino acids. Trimming took off 5 bases at V and 6 bases at J, with 13 bases between the two ends. Germline lookup yields CDR1 SGHAT and CDR2 FQDESV (reference sequence). For the CDR3, the DNA is TGTGCCAGCAGCCACCCGTTCGGGGATGGCTACACCTTC. Translating it yields CASSHPFGDGYTF.

This clone was picked up a small number of times. The J gene is TRBJ1-5, the V gene TRBV28; D is uncertain. Germline V CDR1 and CDR2: MDHEN, SYDVKM. The germline V and J ends were trimmed by 11 bases and 4 bases, with 21 bases remaining between them. The length of the CDR3 is 15 residues. The chain's CDR3 is CASRSGEGTNQPQHF. The DNA for the CDR3 is TGTGCCTCCCGGAGCGGGGAGGGTACTAATCAGCCCCAGCATTTT.

The J gene is TRBJ2-3, the V gene TRBV2; D remains ambiguous. CDR1 and CDR2 (germline): SNHLY, FYNNEI. Trimming shortened V by 7 bases and J by 3 bases, and 14 bases separated the two germline ends. The CDR3 consists of 14 residues. CDR3 nucleotides: TGTGCCAGCACTTGGGCGGCTACAACAGATACGCAGTATTTT. It yields the protein CASTWAATTDTQYF.

The genes are TRBV19 and TRBJ2-1; TRBD2 agrees at 9 bases. In germline, CDR1 is LNHDA, CDR2 SQIVND (reference sequence). There are 19 residues in the CDR3. V lost 4 bases to trimming and J lost 7 bases; unmatched junction nucleotides: 20. The CDR3 spells CASSSPFSSLAGSNNEQFF. CDR3 bases: TGTGCCAGTAGTAGTCCCTTCTCGTCTCTAGCGGGAAGTAATAATGAGCAGTTCTTC.

Regarding this clone: Other DNA sequences in this specimen translate into the identical CDR3. The chain links TRBV5-4 to TRBJ2-1; TRBD2 agrees at 9 bases. Germline V CDR1 and CDR2: SGHNT, YYREEE (reference sequence). The CDR3 extends over 15 amino acids. Unmatched junction bases numbered 4, after V lost 1 base and J lost 5 bases. The CDR3 region has the DNA TGTGCCAGCAGCTTGCGACTAGCGGACAACAATGAGCAGTTCTTC. Translation gives CASSLRLADNNEQFF.

This rearrangement joins TRBV7-9 to TRBJ2-5, with TRBD2 matching 13 bases. The CDR3 length is 17 residues. J was trimmed by 0 bases and V by 3 bases; bases with no gene match: 4. CDR1 SEHNR and CDR2 FQNEAQ come from the germline V gene (reference sequence). The CDR3 is CASSLGLAGSHQETQYF. The CDR3 nucleotides read TGTGCCAGCAGCTTGGGACTAGCGGGAAGCCACCAAGAGACCCAGTACTTC.

This chain uses TRBV5-1 with TRBJ1-2; 7 bases line up with TRBD1. The CDR3 runs to 15 residues. The V gene's germline CDR1 is SGHRS and CDR2 YFSETQ. V lost 4 bases, J lost 1 base, and 7 bases stayed unmatched. CDR3: CASSTRQGINYGYTF. The DNA for the CDR3 is TGCGCCAGCAGCACACGACAGGGAATTAACTATGGCTACACCTTC.

Here the CDR3 DNA reads TGTGCCAGTACCGAGACAGGGCTTAACACTGAAGCTTTCTTT. Translation gives CASTETGLNTEAFF. V usage is TRBV19 and J usage is TRBJ1-1, with 7 bases that match TRBD1. V shed 7 bases and J 2 bases; nucleotides not matched to a gene: 7. Germline-derived CDR1 and CDR2 are LNHDA and SQIVND (reference sequence). This CDR3 is built from 14 residues.

The chain links TRBV7-9 to TRBJ2-7; no reliable D call. The length of the CDR3 is 13 residues. Germline CDR1 is SEHNR and CDR2 is FQNEAQ (reference sequence). Trimming pared 9 bases from V and 3 bases from J, leaving 15 bases between. CDR3 protein: CARTRATDYEQYF. CDR3 bases: TGTGCCAGGACGAGAGCAACGGACTACGAGCAGTACTTC.

The V gene is TRBV5-6, the J gene TRBJ2-3, with a tentative D call TRBD2 (6 bases). Per the germline V gene, CDR1 is SGHDT and CDR2 is YYEEEE. With 1 base removed from V and 1 base from J, the gap between germline ends came to 13 bases. The CDR3 is 16 amino acids. The CDR3 DNA sequence: TGTGCCAGCAGCTTGCCCTGGCTAGCGCGCACAGATACGCAGTATTTT. Encoded protein: CASSLPWLARTDTQYF.

The chain couples TRBV11-3 to TRBJ2-1; D perhaps matches TRBD2 (5 bases). V was shortened by 2 bases and J by 6 bases, with 14 bases between the two germline ends. This CDR3 is built from 15 residues. CDR1 SGHNT and CDR2 YENEEA come from the germline V gene. The CDR3 sequence: CASSLTLAKINEQFF. The DNA of the CDR3 is TGTGCCAGCAGCTTAACTCTAGCAAAAATCAATGAGCAGTTCTTC.

This chain connects TRBV19 to TRBJ1-2; D perhaps matches TRBD1 (6 bases). The CDR3 has 15 amino acids. The germline gives CDR1 LNHDA, CDR2 SQIVND (reference sequence). The ends were cut back, 3 bases at V and 5 bases at J, with 16 bases in the middle. In nucleotides, the CDR3 is TGTGCCAGTAGTATCAGTCCGGGCAGGGGATATGGCTACACCTTC. It encodes CASSISPGRGYGYTF.

DNA of the CDR3: TGTGCCAGCAGTTCCGGGGGAGGGCAGGAATACGAGCAGTACTTC. It codes for CASSSGGGQEYEQYF. The V gene is TRBV28, the J gene TRBJ2-7, with 7 bases matching TRBD2. V lost 4 bases and J lost 4; bases outside the gene matches: 10. The CDR3 has 15 amino acids. Germline CDR1 MDHEN, CDR2 SYDVKM.

The chain has TRBV10-2 and TRBJ1-1, with D tentatively TRBD1 (6 bases). Trimming shortened V by 8 bases and J by 6 bases, and 13 bases separated the two germline ends. The CDR3 extends over 12 amino acids. CDR1 is WSHSY and CDR2 is SAAADI in the germline V gene. The CDR3 loop reads CASGRQVAEAFF. Written as DNA, the CDR3 is TGCGCCAGCGGAAGACAGGTGGCTGAAGCTTTCTTT.

This CDR3 reads CASSVGVFLSDTQYF. DNA for the CDR3: TGTGCCAGCAGCGTAGGTGTGTTCCTCTCAGATACGCAGTATTTT. V gene TRBV9 combines with J gene TRBJ2-3; unclear D gene. V was clipped by 0 bases and J by 4 bases, with 12 bases between them. Germline CDR1 SGDLS, CDR2 YYNGEE. This CDR3 has 15 residues.

The rearrangement uses TRBV10-3 and TRBJ1-2; D gene unclear. Germline V gives CDR1 ENHRY, CDR2 SYGVKD. The CDR3 covers 11 residues. V was shortened by 6 bases and J by 5 bases, with 7 bases between the two germline ends. The CDR3 nucleotides read TGTGCCATCAGCAACACATATGGCTACACCTTC. Translating gives CAISNTYGYTF.

In its sample, this clone was seen once. The chain's CDR3 is CASRSQRVEAFF. The CDR3 DNA follows: TGTGCCAGCAGATCACAGAGGGTTGAAGCTTTCTTT. The rearrangement joins TRBV28 to TRBJ1-1; D ambiguous. The germline V and J ends were trimmed by 6 bases and 7 bases, with 12 bases remaining between them. Germline CDR1 is MDHEN and CDR2 is SYDVKM. This CDR3 is 12 amino acids long.

This chain connects TRBV18 to TRBJ2-3; 14 nucleotides match TRBD2. Trimming removed 6 bases from V and 4 bases from J; junction bases left unmatched: 12. This CDR3 has 18 residues. In germline, CDR1 is KGHSH, CDR2 LQKENI. The CDR3 region has the DNA TGTGCCAGCTCTGAGAACCTCAGGGGACTAGCGGGAGCAGATACGCAGTATTTT. This sequence encodes CASSENLRGLAGADTQYF.

The chain recombines TRBV30 with TRBJ2-7, with D perhaps matching TRBD2 (6 bases). Germline loops: CDR1 GTSNPN, CDR2 SVGIG (reference sequence). CDR3 length: 17 residues. V gave up 1 base and J gave up 1 base, with 20 bases separating them. CDR3 sequence (DNA): TGTGCCTGGAGTGGAGGAGGAGGGCGGAAAATGTCCTACGAGCAGTACTTC. It is translated as CAWSGGGGRKMSYEQYF.